The source of this TCR beta chain is a study of radiotherapy plus CTLA-4 blockade in lung cancer. Study background: Around 19% of enrolled patients responded objectively, and approximately 30% had disease control. Findings and limits, study-wide: Subsequent to radiotherapy plus ipilimumab, tumor-derived TCR clones underwent expansion in blood. Response, reportedly, was best predicted by interferon-beta along with early blood T cell clone dynamics.

Trimming removed 3 bases from V and 3 bases from J, with 15 bases in between. Germline CDR1 reads SGHAT; CDR2 reads FQNNGV. This CDR3 contains 15 residues. Note on this clone: Its specificity is unknown.

It was focal radiation plus CTLA-4 blockade with ipilimumab that patients with chemo-refractory metastatic non-small-cell lung cancer received. Repertoires were generated with immunoSEQ multiplex PCR, while TCRdb's copy carries only in-frame clones and drops some. Of some 27,000 clones in the sample, 60% to 85% were seen once. J is TRBJ2-7 and V is TRBV11-2, with D unresolved. The sample here was peripheral blood, taken from a patient treated with radiotherapy plus ipilimumab. This receptor was taken from a human donor with non-small cell lung cancer that progressed on radiotherapy plus ipilimumab. CDR3 residues: CASSFLGPAVYEQYF. For the CDR3, the DNA is TGTGCCAGCAGCTTTTTAGGACCCGCCGTCTACGAGCAGTACTTC.